The sequence of this T cell receptor beta chain was determined in a study of blood T cell repertoires in COVID-19 (dated by TCRdb to 2018 to 2021). Describing the broader study: Samples covering the acute and convalescent phases of COVID-19 were provided by collaborators in the United States, Italy and Spain. The prospective study material was composed of cDNA or gDNA derived from T cells, B-cell-depleted T cells, or PBMCs. Subjects who had been exposed to COVID-19, were actively infected with it, or had recovered from it provided the deeply sampled blood TCRbeta repertoires that made up the dataset. The repertoires were made available in a free public database intended to serve as a resource for research on the immune response to SARS-CoV-2. The samples were drawn from two sources: the first 160 participants of the ongoing ImmuneRACE study, and 1,254 subjects contributed by 6 global collaborators. A de-identified subject ID, COVID-19 status, age in years and sex were almost always included in the sample metadata. Where HLA class I and class II types were available, the types were taken from metadata supplied by the sample provider, not from assay-based typing. Overall results and qualifications from the work: The amount of clinical and demographic metadata varied by source and participant and was provided uncurated.

Of note for this clone: No cognate antigen has been identified for it. Qualities for individual bases were not recorded, and no much larger clone is one base off.

From cysteine to phenylalanine, the CDR3 is 13 amino acids long. Of all the DNA, just the CDR3 is kept, 39 bases in frame from base 1. Relative to germline, V is 1 base shorter and J is 5 bases shorter, with 7 bases between their ends. The germline V gene provides CDR1 SGDLS and CDR2 YYNGEE. One collaborating source in Seattle enrolled patients while the patients were actively infected and followed the patients over time throughout the course of disease. Whole blood was collected in K2EDTA tubes by collaborating institutions according to the institutions' own protocols. For TCRbeta analysis, collaborators shipped samples in one of three forms: frozen whole blood, isolated PBMCs, or DNA extracted from either of those sample types. TCRbeta CDR3 regions were amplified from genomic DNA using the immunoSEQ Assay, a bias-controlled multiplex PCR. On the study's bioinformatics: The number of nucleated cells in each sample was estimated from the amplification of reference gene primers within the assay. To quantify the absolute abundance of each unique TCRbeta CDR3 rearrangement, sequence reads were collapsed and filtered. Productive Simpson clonality was computed per sample as the square root of Simpson's diversity index over productive rearrangements. In TCRdb, the immuneACCESS table is reduced to in-frame sequences with V and J assigned. These tables do not hold every clone; where another copy was compared, an unresolved V gene accounts for under half, and the others remain unexplained. The V and J calls and clone size come from that table; D and trimming were worked out from the DNA. Counted in this sample were under 200,000 clones; around 84% of them appeared once. The ten largest clonotypes hold roughly 0.57% of the sample.

Recombination joined TRBV9 with TRBJ2-1; a confident D gene designation cannot be given. This clonotype was obtained from a man aged 60-69 years with COVID-19, enrolled during active disease. What was sequenced was peripheral blood. At the DNA level, the sequence is TGTGCCAGCAGCGTAACACCCAACAATGAGCAGTTCTTC. Translation gives CASSVTPNNEQFF.